The 7 T cell receptor beta chains below come from one sample, sequenced in a study of blood T cell repertoires in COVID-19. TCRdb's table, derived via immunoSEQ multiplex PCR, lists solely in-frame clones and lacks some. The sample lists tens of thousands of clones; approximately 86% were seen once. Sequencing was carried out using peripheral blood. These receptor sequences come from a woman older than 75 with acute or convalescent COVID-19.

This clone occurred once. The chain is built from TRBV5-1 and TRBJ2-1, with 16 bases identical to TRBD2. The V segment lost 7 bases and the J segment 1 base; nucleotides outside the gene matches: 5. The CDR3 is 17 amino acids. CDR1 is SGHRS, CDR2 YFSETQ, per germline. CDR3 coding DNA: TGCGCCAGCCGCGGGACTAGCGGGGGGGTATCCTACAATGAGCAGTTCTTC. Its translation is CASRGTSGGVSYNEQFF.

This chain joins TRBV5-1 and TRBJ2-5; D gene uncertain. CDR1 and CDR2 from the germline V gene are SGHRS and YFSETQ. The V end was cut by 0 bases, the J end by 2 bases, with 8 bases between. The CDR3 totals 14 residues. The CDR3 nucleotides are TGCGCCAGCAGCTTGGCCCGGCGGCAAGAGACCCAGTACTTC. Translating gives CASSLARRQETQYF.

The chain couples TRBV7-2 to TRBJ1-5, with 7 positions matching TRBD1. Germline-derived CDR1 and CDR2 are SGHTA and FQGNSA. Trimming took 10 bases from V and 9 from J; bases not matched to a gene: 12. The CDR3 runs to 13 residues. CDR3 residues: CAIEGARKGPQHF. Here the CDR3 DNA reads TGTGCCATAGAGGGGGCCCGCAAGGGGCCCCAGCATTTT.

This clone was counted a few times. This chain uses TRBV15 with TRBJ1-1; 7 nucleotides agree with TRBD1. The germline V gene encodes CDR1 LNHNV and CDR2 YYDKDF (reference sequence). The CDR3 runs to 16 residues. V trimming: 3 bases; J trimming: 4 bases; junction bases outside the gene matches: 11. Here the CDR3 DNA reads TGTGCCACCAGCAGGGGGATTACAGGGGTTGCCACTGAAGCTTTCTTT. Amino acid sequence: CATSRGITGVATEAFF.

This clone has just one count. The chain joins TRBV11-2 to TRBJ2-7; weak D call: TRBD1 (6 bases). Germline lookup yields CDR1 SGHAT and CDR2 FQNNGV. This CDR3 has 11 amino acids. The V and J ends lost 6 bases and 5 bases respectively, with 8 bases between them. CDR3 bases: TGTGCCAGCAGATCAGGGGACGAGCAGTACTTC. Its translation: CASRSGDEQYF.

CDR3 bases: TGCGCCAGCTCAGGTTCCTACGAGCAGTACTTC. This gives the protein CASSGSYEQYF. The chain links TRBV5-1 to TRBJ2-7, with D unclear. The CDR3 totals 11 residues. Germline CDR1 is SGHRS and CDR2 is YFSETQ. V dropped 7 bases and J dropped 1 base, with 6 bases sitting between them.

The V and J genes are TRBV5-1 and TRBJ2-7; tentative D call: TRBD1 (6 bases). Germline lookup yields CDR1 SGHRS and CDR2 YFSETQ. This CDR3 spans 13 amino acids. The V end lost 3 bases, the J end lost 3 bases, and 10 bases lay between the germline ends. CDR3 sequence (DNA): TGCGCCAGCAGCTCCGACAGGCTCTACGAGCAGTACTTC. Translation gives CASSSDRLYEQYF.